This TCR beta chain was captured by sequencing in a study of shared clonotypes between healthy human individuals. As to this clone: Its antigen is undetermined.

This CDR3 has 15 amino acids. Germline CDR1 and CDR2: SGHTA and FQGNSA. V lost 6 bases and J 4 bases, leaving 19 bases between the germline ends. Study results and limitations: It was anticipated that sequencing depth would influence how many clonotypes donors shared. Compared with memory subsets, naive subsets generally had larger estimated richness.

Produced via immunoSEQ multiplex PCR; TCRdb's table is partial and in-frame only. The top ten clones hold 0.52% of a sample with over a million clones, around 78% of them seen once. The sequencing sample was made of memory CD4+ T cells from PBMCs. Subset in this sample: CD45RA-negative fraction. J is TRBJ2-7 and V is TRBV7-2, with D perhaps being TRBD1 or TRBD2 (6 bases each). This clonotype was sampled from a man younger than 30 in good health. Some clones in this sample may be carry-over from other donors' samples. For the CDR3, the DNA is TGTGCCAGCAGTAGGGGGTCGGGGGTTGAGTACGAGCAGTACTTC. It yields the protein CASSRGSGVEYEQYF.